This note documents a single TCR beta chain sequence. No cognate antigen has been identified for it. No much larger clone exists at a distance of one base, and base qualities are not known. V is cut by 9 bases and J by 4 bases, and the space between the germline ends is 16 bases. From the germline V gene (reference sequence), CDR1 is SEHNR and CDR2 is FQNEAQ. Spanning cysteine to phenylalanine, the CDR3 consists of 13 amino acids. Only the CDR3 DNA is retained, 39 bases long and in frame from the first base. These data originate in a study of blood T cell repertoires in COVID-19 (dated by TCRdb to the early 2020s). Study-level background: The collaborator samples originated in the United States, Italy and Spain and spanned the acute and convalescent phases of COVID-19. The material from the prospective study consisted of cDNA or gDNA derived from T cells, B-cell-depleted T cells, or PBMCs. Subjects who had been exposed to COVID-19, were actively infected with it, or had recovered from it provided the deeply sampled blood TCRbeta repertoires that made up the dataset. The repertoires were released in a freely available public database intended as a resource for research on the immune response to SARS-CoV-2. Samples were obtained from the ongoing ImmuneRACE study (first 160 participants) and from about 1,300 subjects provided by 6 global collaborators. The sample metadata nearly always contained a de-identified subject ID, COVID-19 status, age in years and sex. Where HLA class I and class II types were available, the types were taken from metadata supplied by the sample provider, not from assay-based typing.

Overall results and qualifications from the work: The amount of clinical and demographic metadata varied by source and participant and was provided uncurated.

Participants in the prospective study were aged roughly 18 to 90 years, lived in some 24 United States geographic areas, and enrolled through a virtual design. To assign participants to cohorts, the prospective study relied on clinical history that participants themselves reported in a screening survey and a study questionnaire. ImmuneRACE Cohort 3 recovered participants were defined by two consecutive negative NP/OP PCR tests, healthcare professional clearance, or symptom resolution. Mobile phlebotomists in the prospective study collected whole blood, serum and a nasopharyngeal or oropharyngeal swab from every participant. Participants in the prospective study had the option to provide additional blood draws and questionnaires over a roughly two-month period. Before DNA extraction, prospective study blood samples were shipped either frozen or at room temperature. TCRbeta CDR3 regions were amplified from genomic DNA by means of the immunoSEQ Assay, a bias-controlled multiplex PCR. The paper's data handling went like this. Within the assay, amplification of reference gene primers was used to estimate how many nucleated cells each sample contained. To quantify the absolute abundance of each unique TCRbeta CDR3 rearrangement, sequence reads were collapsed and filtered. Productive Simpson clonality was computed per sample as the square root of Simpson's diversity index over productive rearrangements. The source is immuneACCESS, and TCRdb retained only in-frame sequences with V and J called. Part of the clones is not carried over; for the studies checked, unresolved V genes explain less than half of this, and the remainder is unexplained. D and trimming come from the DNA, and the V and J calls and clone size come from that table. This sample comprises about 200,000 clones, about 90% of them detected only once. Roughly 8.4% of the sample belongs to the ten largest clones.

The rearrangement combines TRBV7-9 with TRBJ2-7; the D gene is perhaps TRBD2, from 5 matching bases. Sequencing was carried out using PBMCs or T cells enriched from blood (not recorded which). The source of this sequence is a woman under 30 who had recovered from COVID-19. The CDR3 amino acid sequence is: CASGRREYYEQYF. The sequence in DNA is TGTGCCAGTGGACGTCGGGAATATTACGAGCAGTACTTC.